This record covers a single T cell receptor (beta chain). The data were obtained in a study of blood T cell repertoires in COVID-19. In the study overall: COVID-19 samples, acute and convalescent, were from the United States, Italy and Spain.

Per the study methods: For nucleated cells, counts were estimated from reference gene primer amplification. Profiled with immunoSEQ multiplex PCR; TCRdb holds only in-frame clones, not every one. V and J calls and clone size come straight from that table; D and trimming were deduced from the DNA. The repertoire includes about 80,000 clones, less than 85% of them detected once, and about 15% sits in the top ten. The CDR3 totals 16 residues. The TCR comes from a man aged 65 to 85 with active or convalescent COVID-19. The V call is TRBV12-2, the J call TRBJ1-3; the D call in the table, TRBD1, was not verified against the DNA. TRBV12-2 is tagged as a pseudogene. The material sequenced was peripheral blood. The CDR3 nucleotides are TGTGCAAGTCGCGTCCAGGGGGACCCCTCTGGAAACACCATATATTTT. Translation: CASRVQGDPSGNTIYF.